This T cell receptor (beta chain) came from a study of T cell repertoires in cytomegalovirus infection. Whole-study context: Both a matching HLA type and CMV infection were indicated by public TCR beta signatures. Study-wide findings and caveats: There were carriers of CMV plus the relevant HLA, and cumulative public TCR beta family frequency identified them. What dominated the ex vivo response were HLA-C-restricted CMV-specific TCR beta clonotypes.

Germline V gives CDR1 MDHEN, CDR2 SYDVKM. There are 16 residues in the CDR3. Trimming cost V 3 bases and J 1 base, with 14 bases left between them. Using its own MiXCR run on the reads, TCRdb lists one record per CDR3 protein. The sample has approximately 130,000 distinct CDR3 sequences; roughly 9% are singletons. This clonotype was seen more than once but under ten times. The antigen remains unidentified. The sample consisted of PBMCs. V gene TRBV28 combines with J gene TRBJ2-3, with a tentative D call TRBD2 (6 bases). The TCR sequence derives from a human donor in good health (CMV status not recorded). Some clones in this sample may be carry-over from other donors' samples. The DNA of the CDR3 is TGTGCCAGCAGTTTTCCCCGGGGACTCCGCACAGATACGCAGTATTTT. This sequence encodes CASSFPRGLRTDTQYF.